This TCR beta chain was sequenced during a study of blood T cell repertoires in COVID-19. Study-level information: Material from acute and convalescent COVID-19 was sourced from the United States, Italy and Spain. From T cells, B-cell-depleted T cells, or PBMCs came the material, which was cDNA or gDNA.

In the original analysis: Estimates of nucleated cell counts were drawn from the amplification of reference gene primers. Measured with immunoSEQ multiplex PCR; TCRdb has only the in-frame clones, and not every one. The DNA was the basis for D and trimming; V, J and clone size are from that table. The table shows about 75,000 clones, with about 88% occurring only once. The CDR3 runs 20 residues. V was pared by 4 bases and J by 0 bases, with 25 bases between. Germline CDR1 is LNHNV and CDR2 is YYDKDF (reference sequence). Sequences were obtained from peripheral blood. The gene calls are TRBV15 and TRBJ1-5; D gene unclear. The source is a human donor in a cohort sampled during active COVID-19. CDR3 sequence (DNA): TGTGCCACCAGCACCGATAGCCCGGGCCCCCGAGGGTATAGCAATCAGCCCCAGCATTTT. Amino acids: CATSTDSPGPRGYSNQPQHF.